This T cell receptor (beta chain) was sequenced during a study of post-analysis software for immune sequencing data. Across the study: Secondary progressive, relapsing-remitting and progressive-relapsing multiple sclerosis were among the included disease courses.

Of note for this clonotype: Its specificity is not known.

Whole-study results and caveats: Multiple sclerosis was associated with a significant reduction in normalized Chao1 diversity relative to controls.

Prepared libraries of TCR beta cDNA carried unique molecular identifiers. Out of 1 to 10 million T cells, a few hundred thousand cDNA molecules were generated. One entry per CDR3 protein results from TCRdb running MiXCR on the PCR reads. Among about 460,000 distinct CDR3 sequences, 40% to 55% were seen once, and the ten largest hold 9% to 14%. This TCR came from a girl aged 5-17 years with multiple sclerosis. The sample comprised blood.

CDR3 bases: TGTGCCAGCAGCGCAGGGGACTCAGAGACCCAGTACTTC. Protein product: CASSAGDSETQYF. The rearrangement uses TRBV7-3 and TRBJ2-5, with D possibly being TRBD1 or TRBD2 (6 bases each). Per germline, CDR1 SGHTA and CDR2 FQGTGA. V lost 5 bases to trimming and J lost 4 bases, with 11 bases between them. The CDR3 extends over 13 amino acids.